This T cell receptor (beta chain) came from a study of OX40 agonist ivuxolimab in advanced cancers. Study-wide context: It was permissible to have had prior anti-PD-1, anti-PD-L1 or anti-CTLA-4 therapy, and less than 45% had some.

A remark on this clone: The antigen remains unidentified.

Patients were excluded for autoimmune disease history or systemic immunosuppression. The timepoints at which blood was sampled were baseline, cycle 4 day 1, and cycle 7 day 1. TCRdb keeps only in-frame clones here, not all; method: immunoSEQ multiplex PCR. The sample lists roughly 80,000 clones; approximately 89% were seen once. Overall study results and limits: At 0.1 to 3.0 mg/kg and by week 6, clonal expansion occurred in CD4+ and CD8+ blood T cells.

V dropped 3 bases and J dropped 8 bases, with 10 bases sitting between them. This CDR3 is 13 amino acids long. The V gene's germline CDR1 is ENHRY and CDR2 SYGVKD. The source was CD4+ or CD8+ T cells sorted from blood, collected in a trial of the OX40 agonist ivuxolimab. The rearrangement links TRBV10-3 to TRBJ1-4; D remains ambiguous. This TCR was recovered from an adult with an advanced solid tumor such as melanoma, head and neck, liver or kidney cancer. The CDR3 nucleotides read TGTGCCATCAGTGACAGGCTCGGGGAAAAACTGTTTTTT. Translated, it gives CAISDRLGEKLFF.